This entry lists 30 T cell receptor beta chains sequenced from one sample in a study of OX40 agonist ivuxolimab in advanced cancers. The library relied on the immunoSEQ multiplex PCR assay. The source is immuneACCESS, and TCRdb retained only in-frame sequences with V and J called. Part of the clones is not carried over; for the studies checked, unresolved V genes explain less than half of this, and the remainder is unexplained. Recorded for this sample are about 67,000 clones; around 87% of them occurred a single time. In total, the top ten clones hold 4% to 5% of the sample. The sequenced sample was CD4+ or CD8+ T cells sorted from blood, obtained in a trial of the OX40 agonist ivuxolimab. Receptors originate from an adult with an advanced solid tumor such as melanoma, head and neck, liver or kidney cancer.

As DNA, the CDR3 is TGTGCCAGCAGCCGGCCCGGGAGGGCAGGCTACAATGAGCAGTTCTTC. Its translation is CASSRPGRAGYNEQFF. The V gene is TRBV7-6, the J gene TRBJ2-1, with 8 bases that match TRBD2. The junction had 9 bases not matched to a gene; V was cut back by 5 bases and J by 3 bases. Per germline, CDR1 SGHVS and CDR2 FNYEAQ. This CDR3 contains 16 residues.

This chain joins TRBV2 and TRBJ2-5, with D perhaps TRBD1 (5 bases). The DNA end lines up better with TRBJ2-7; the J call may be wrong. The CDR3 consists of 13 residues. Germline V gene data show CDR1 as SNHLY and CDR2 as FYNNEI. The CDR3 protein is CASSVARDYEQYF. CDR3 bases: TGTGCCAGCAGCGTCGCCAGGGACTACGAGCAGTACTTC.

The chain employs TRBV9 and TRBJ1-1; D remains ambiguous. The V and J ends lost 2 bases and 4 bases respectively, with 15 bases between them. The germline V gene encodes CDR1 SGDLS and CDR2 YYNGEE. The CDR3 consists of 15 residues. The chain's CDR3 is CASSVVTQRGTEAFF. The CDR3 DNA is TGTGCCAGCAGCGTGGTGACACAACGGGGCACTGAAGCTTTCTTT.

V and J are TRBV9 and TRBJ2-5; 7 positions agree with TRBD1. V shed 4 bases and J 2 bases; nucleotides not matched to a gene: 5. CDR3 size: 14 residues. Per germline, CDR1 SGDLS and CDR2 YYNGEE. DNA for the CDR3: TGTGCCAGCAGCACAGGGACAGTGCAAGAGACCCAGTACTTC. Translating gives CASSTGTVQETQYF.

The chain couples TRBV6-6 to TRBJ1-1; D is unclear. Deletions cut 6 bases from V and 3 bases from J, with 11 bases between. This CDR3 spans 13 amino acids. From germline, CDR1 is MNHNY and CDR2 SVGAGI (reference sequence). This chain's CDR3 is CASRSRIHTEAFF. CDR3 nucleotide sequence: TGTGCCAGCAGAAGCAGGATTCACACTGAAGCTTTCTTT.

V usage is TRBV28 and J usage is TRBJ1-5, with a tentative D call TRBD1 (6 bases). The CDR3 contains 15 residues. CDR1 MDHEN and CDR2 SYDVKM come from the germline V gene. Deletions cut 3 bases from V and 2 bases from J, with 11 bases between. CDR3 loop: CASSFSGAGNQPQHF. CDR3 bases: TGTGCCAGCAGTTTTTCAGGGGCTGGCAATCAGCCCCAGCATTTT.

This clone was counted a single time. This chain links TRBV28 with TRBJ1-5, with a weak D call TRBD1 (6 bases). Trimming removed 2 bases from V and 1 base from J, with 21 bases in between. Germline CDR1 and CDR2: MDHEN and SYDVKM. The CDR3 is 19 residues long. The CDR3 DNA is TGTGCCAGCAGTTTAAGTTTTTGGAAAGGGGGAGGGAGCAATCAGCCCCAGCATTTT. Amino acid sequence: CASSLSFWKGGGSNQPQHF.

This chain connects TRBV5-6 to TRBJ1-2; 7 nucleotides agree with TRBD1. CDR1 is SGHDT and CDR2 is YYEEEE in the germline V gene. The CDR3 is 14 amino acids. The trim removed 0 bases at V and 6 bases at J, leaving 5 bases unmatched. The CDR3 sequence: CASSLAGRGDGYTF. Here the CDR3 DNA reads TGTGCCAGCAGCTTGGCCGGCAGGGGGGATGGCTACACCTTC.

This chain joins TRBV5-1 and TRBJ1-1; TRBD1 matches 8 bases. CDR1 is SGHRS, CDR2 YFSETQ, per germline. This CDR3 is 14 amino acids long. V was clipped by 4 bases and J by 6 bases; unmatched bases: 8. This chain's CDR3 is CASSISGGGPEAFF. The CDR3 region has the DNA TGCGCCAGCAGCATCTCAGGGGGCGGCCCTGAAGCTTTCTTT.

The DNA for the CDR3 is TGCGCCAGCAGCCCGGGACAGGTTCCAACCCGGGCCGGAAACACCATATATTTT. Protein product: CASSPGQVPTRAGNTIYF. The chain links TRBV4-1 to TRBJ1-3; TRBD1 aligns across 8 bases. The V gene's germline CDR1 is MGHRA and CDR2 YSYEKL. The CDR3 spans 18 residues. Trimming cost V 4 bases and J 4 bases; bases outside gene matches: 15.

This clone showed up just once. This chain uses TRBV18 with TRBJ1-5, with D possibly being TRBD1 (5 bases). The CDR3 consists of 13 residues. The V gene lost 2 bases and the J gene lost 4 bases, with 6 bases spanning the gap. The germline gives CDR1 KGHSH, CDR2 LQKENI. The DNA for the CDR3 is TGTGCCAGCTCACCAGACAGAAATCAGCCCCAGCATTTT. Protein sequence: CASSPDRNQPQHF.

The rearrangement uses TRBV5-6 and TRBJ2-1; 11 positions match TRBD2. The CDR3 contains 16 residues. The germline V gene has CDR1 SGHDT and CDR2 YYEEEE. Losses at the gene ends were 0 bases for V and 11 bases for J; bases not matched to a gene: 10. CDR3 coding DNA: TGTGCCAGCAGCTTGGGAGGGACTAGCGGTAAAATGAAGCAGTTCTTC. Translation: CASSLGGTSGKMKQFF.

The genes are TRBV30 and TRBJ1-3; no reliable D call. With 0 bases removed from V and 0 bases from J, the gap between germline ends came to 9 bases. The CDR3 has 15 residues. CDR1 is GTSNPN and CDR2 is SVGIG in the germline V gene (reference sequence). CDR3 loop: CAWSVRPSSGNTIYF. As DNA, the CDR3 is TGTGCCTGGAGTGTACGTCCGAGCTCTGGAAACACCATATATTTT.

The CDR3 DNA reads TGTGCCAGCATCGAAGACTCTGGGGCCAACGTCCTGACTTTC. Protein product: CASIEDSGANVLTF. This chain joins TRBV2 and TRBJ2-6; no firm D call. V lost 7 bases, J lost 0 bases, and 7 bases lay in between. The CDR3 is 14 residues long. The V gene's germline CDR1 is SNHLY and CDR2 FYNNEI.

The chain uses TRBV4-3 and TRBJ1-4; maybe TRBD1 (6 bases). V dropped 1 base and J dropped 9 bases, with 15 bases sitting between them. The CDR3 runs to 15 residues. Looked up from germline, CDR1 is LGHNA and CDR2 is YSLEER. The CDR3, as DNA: TGCGCCAGCAGCCAAGCTAGGCAGGGGTTGCAAAAACTGTTTTTT. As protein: CASSQARQGLQKLFF.

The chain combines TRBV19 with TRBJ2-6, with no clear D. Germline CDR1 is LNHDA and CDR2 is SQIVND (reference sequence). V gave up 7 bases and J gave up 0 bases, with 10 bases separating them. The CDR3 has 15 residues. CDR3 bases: TGTGCCAGTAAAGGAGCGAGCTCTGGGGCCAACGTCCTGACTTTC. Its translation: CASKGASSGANVLTF.

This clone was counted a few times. The CDR3 bases are TGTGCCAGCAGCCGTGGGCTGGGACAGTCGAACACCGGGGAGCTGTTTTTT. It yields the protein CASSRGLGQSNTGELFF. V and J are TRBV28 and TRBJ2-2; 7 bases match TRBD1. After removal of 6 bases from V and 0 bases from J, the junction contained 10 bases not matched to a gene. This CDR3 is built from 17 residues. Germline V CDR1 and CDR2: MDHEN, SYDVKM.

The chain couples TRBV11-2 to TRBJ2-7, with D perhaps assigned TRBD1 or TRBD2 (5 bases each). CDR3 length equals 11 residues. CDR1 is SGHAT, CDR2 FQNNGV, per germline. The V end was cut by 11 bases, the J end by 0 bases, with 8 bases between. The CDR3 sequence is CAWGSSYEQYF. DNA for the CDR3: TGTGCCTGGGGGAGCTCCTACGAGCAGTACTTC.

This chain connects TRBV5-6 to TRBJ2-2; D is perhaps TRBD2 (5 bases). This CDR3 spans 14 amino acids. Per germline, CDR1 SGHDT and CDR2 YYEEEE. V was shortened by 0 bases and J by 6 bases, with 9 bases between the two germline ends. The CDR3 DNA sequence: TGTGCCAGCAGCTTGGGCCGGGATGCCGGGGAGCTGTTTTTT. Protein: CASSLGRDAGELFF.

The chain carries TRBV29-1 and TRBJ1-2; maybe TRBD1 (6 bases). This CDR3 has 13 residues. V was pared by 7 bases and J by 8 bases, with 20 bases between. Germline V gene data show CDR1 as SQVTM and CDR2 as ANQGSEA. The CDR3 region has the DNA TGCAGCGCCTCCGAGGGGGGGCGCAGAGGCTACACCTTC. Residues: CSASEGGRRGYTF.

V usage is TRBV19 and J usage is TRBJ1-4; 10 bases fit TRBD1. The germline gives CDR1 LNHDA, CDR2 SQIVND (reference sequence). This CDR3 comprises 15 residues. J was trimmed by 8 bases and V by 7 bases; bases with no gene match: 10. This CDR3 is CASTSGTGEMEKLFF. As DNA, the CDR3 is TGTGCCAGTACCTCCGGGACAGGGGAGATGGAAAAACTGTTTTTT.

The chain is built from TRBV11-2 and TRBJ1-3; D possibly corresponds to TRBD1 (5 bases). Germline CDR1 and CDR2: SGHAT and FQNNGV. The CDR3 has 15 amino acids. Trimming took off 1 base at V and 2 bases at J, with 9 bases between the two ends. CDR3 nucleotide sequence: TGTGCCAGCAGCTTAGTTGGGGACCCTGGAAACACCATATATTTT. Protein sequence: CASSLVGDPGNTIYF.

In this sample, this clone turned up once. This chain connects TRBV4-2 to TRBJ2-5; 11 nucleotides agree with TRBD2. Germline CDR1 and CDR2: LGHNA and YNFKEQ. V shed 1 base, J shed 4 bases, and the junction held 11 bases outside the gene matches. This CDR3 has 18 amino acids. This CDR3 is CASSQVGASGGLRETQYF. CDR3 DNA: TGTGCCAGCAGCCAAGTAGGAGCTAGCGGGGGGCTCAGAGAGACCCAGTACTTC.

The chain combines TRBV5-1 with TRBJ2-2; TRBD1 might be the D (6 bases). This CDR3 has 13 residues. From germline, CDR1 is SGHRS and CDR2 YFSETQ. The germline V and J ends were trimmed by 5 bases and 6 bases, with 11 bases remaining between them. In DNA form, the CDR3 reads TGCGCCAGCAGGGGGGCCGAGTCCGGGGAGCTGTTTTTT. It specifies CASRGAESGELFF. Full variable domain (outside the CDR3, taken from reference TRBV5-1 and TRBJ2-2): KAGVTQTPRYLIKTRGQQVTLSCSPISGHRSVSWYQQTPGQGLQFLFEYFSETQRNKGNFPGRFSGRQFSNSRSEMNVSTLELGDSALYLCASRGAESGELFFGEGSRLTVL.

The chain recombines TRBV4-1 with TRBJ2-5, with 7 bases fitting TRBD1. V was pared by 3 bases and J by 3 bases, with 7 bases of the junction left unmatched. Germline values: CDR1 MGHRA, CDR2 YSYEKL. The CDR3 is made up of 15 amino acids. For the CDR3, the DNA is TGCGCCAGCAGCCAGCCCGACAGGGATGAAGAGACCCAGTACTTC. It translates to CASSQPDRDEETQYF.

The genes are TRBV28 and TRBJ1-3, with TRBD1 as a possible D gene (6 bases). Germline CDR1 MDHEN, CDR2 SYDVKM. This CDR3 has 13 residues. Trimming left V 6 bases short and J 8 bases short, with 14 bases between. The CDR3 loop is CASRLGGGDTIYF. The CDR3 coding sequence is TGTGCCAGCAGATTGGGGGGCGGGGACACCATATATTTT. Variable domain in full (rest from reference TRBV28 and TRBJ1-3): DVKVTQSSRYLVKRTGEKVFLECVQDMDHENMFWYRQDPGLGLRLIYFSYDVKMKEKGDIPEGYSVSREKKERFSLILESASTNQTSMYLCASRLGGGDTIYFGEGSWLTVV.

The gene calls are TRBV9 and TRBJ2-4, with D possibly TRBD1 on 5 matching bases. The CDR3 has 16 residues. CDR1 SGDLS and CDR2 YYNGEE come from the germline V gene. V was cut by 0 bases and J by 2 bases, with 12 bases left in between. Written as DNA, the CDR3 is TGTGCCAGCAGCGTAGCAAGGGGTGGTACCAAAAACATTCAGTACTTC. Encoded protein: CASSVARGGTKNIQYF.

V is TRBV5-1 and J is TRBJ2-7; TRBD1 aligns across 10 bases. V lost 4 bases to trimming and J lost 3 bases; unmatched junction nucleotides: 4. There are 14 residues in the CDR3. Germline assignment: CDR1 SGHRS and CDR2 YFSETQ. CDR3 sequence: CASSPDRGFYEQYF. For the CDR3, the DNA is TGCGCCAGCAGCCCGGACAGGGGGTTCTACGAGCAGTACTTC. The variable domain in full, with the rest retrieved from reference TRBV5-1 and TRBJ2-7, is KAGVTQTPRYLIKTRGQQVTLSCSPISGHRSVSWYQQTPGQGLQFLFEYFSETQRNKGNFPGRFSGRQFSNSRSEMNVSTLELGDSALYLCASSPDRGFYEQYFGPGTRLTVT.

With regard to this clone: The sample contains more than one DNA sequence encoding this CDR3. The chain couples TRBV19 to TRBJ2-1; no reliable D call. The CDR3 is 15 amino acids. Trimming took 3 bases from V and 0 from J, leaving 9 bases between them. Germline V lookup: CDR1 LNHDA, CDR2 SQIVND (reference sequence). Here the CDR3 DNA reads TGTGCCAGTAGTATTGGCCCGAGCTCCTACAATGAGCAGTTCTTC. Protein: CASSIGPSSYNEQFF.

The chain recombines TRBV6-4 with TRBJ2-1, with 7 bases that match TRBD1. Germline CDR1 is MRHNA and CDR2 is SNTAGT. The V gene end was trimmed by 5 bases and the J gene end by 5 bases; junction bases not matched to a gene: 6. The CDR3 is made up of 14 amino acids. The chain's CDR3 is CASSLEGGHNEQFF. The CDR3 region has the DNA TGTGCCAGCAGTTTGGAAGGGGGCCACAATGAGCAGTTCTTC.